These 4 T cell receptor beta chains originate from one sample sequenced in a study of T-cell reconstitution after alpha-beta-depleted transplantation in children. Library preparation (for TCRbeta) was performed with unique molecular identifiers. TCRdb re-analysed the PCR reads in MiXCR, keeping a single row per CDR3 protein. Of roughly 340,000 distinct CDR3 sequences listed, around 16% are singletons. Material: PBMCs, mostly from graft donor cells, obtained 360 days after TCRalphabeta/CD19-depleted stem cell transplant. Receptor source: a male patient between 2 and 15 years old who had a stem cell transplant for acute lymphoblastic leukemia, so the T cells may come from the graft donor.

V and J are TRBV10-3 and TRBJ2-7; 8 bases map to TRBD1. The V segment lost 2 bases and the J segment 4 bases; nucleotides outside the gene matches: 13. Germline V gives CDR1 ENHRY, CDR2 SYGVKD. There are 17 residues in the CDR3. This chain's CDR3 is CAISEDRGLPAFYEQYF. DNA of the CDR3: TGTGCCATCAGTGAGGACAGGGGACTCCCGGCCTTTTACGAGCAGTACTTC.

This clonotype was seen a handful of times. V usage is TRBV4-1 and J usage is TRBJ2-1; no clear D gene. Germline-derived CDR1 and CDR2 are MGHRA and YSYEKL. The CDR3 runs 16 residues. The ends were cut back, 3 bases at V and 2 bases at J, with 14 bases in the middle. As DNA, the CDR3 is TGCGCCAGCAGCCATGAGGATCGAAGAACCTACAATGAGCAGTTCTTC. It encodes CASSHEDRRTYNEQFF.

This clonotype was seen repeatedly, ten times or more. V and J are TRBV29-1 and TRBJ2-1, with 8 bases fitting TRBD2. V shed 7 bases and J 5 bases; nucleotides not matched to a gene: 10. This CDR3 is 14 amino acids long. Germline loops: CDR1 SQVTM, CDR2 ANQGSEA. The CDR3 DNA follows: TGCAGCGCCTGGCCGGGACTAGGGAACAATGAGCAGTTCTTC. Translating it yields CSAWPGLGNNEQFF.

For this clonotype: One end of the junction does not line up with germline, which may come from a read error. In nucleotides, the CDR3 is TGTACCAGCAGTGCGCCGGGACAGGCCCGCTCTGGGGCCAACGTCCTGACTTTC. Translated, it gives CTSSAPGQARSGANVLTF. The V call is TRBV2, the J call TRBJ2-6, with 8 bases matching TRBD1. Germline CDR1 is SNHLY and CDR2 is FYNNEI. The CDR3 covers 18 residues.